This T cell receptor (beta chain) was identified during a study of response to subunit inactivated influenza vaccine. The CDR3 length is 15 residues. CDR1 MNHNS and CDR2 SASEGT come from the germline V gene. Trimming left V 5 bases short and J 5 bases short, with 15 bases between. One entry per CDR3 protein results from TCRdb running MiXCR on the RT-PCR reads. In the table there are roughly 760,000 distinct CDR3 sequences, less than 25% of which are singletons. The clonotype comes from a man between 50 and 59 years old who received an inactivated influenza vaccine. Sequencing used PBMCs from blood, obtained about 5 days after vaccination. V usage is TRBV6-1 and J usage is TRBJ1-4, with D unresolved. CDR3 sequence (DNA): TGTGCCAGCAGTCCTCCCGGGAATGCGAATGAAAAACTGTTTTTT. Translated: CASSPPGNANEKLFF.